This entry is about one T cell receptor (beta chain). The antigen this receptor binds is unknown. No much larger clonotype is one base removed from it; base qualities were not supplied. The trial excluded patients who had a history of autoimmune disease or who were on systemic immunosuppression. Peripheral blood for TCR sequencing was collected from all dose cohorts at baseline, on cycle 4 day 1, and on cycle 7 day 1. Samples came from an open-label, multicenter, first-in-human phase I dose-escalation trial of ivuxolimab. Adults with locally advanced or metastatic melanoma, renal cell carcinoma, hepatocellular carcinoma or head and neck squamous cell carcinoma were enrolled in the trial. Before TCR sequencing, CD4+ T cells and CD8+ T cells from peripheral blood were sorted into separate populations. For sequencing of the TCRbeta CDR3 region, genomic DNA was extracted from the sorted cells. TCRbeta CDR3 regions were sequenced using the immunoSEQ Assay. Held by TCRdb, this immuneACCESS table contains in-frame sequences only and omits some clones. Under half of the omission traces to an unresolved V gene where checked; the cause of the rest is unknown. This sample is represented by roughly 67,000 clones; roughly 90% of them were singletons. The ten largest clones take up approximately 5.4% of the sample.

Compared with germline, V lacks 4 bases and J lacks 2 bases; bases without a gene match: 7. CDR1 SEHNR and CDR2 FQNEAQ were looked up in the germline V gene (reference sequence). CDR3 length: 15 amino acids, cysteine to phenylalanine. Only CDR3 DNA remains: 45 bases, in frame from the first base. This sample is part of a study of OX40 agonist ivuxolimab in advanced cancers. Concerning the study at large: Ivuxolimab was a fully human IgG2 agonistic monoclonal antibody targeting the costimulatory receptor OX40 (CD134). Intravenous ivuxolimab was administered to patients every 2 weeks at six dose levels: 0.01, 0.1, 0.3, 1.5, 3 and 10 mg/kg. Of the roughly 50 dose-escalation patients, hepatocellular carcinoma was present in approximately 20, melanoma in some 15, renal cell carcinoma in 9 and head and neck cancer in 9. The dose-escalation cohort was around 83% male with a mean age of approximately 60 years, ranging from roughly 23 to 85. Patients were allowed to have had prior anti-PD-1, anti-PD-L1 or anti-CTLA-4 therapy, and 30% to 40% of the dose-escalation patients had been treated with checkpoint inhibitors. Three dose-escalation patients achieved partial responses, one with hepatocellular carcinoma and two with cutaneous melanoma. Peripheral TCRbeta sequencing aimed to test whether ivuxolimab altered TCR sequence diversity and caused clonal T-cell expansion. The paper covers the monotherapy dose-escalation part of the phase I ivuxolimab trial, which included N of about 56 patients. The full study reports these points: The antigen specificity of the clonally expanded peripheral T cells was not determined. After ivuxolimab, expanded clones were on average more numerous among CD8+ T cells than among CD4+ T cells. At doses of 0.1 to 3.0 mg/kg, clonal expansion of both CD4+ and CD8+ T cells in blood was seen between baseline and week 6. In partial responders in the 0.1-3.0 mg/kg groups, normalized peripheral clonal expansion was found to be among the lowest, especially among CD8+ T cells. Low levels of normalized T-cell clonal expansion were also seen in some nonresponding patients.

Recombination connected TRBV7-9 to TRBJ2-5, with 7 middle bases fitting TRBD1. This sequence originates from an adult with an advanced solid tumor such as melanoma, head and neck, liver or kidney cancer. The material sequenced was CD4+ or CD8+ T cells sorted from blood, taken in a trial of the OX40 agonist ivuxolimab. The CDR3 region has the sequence CASSSPGQSQETQYF. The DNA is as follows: TGTGCCAGCAGCTCTCCGGGACAGTCACAAGAGACCCAGTACTTC.